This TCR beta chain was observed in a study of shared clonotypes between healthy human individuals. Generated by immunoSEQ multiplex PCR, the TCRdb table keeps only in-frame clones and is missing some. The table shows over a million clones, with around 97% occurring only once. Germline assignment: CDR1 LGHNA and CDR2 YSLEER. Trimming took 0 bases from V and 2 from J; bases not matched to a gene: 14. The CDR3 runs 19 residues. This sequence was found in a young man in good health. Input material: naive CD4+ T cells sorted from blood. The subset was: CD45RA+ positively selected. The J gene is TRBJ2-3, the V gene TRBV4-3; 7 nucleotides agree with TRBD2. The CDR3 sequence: CASSQESGGSGTVTDTQYF. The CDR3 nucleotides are TGCGCCAGCAGCCAAGAATCCGGTGGGAGCGGGACTGTCACAGATACGCAGTATTTT.